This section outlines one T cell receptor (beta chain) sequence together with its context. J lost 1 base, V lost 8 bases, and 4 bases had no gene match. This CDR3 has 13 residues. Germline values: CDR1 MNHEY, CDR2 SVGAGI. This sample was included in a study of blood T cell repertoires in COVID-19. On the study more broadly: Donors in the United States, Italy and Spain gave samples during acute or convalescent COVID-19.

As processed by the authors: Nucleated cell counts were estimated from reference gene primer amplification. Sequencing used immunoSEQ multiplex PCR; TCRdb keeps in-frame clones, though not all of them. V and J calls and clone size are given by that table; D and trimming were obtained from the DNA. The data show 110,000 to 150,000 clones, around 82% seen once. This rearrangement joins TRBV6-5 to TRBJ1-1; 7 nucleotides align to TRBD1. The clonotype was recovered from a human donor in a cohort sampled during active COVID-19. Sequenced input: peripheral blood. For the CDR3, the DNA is TGTGCCAGCTCCGGGACAGCGAACACTGAAGCTTTCTTT. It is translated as CASSGTANTEAFF.